This TCR beta chain originates from a study of neurological immune-mediated disorders. TCRdb passed the 5' RACE reads through MiXCR, listing each CDR3 protein once. The sample consists of about 48,000 distinct CDR3 sequences, over 20% of them appearing once. The V gene's germline CDR1 is SGHRS and CDR2 YFSETQ. This CDR3 is built from 14 residues. The V end was cut by 4 bases, the J end by 1 base, with 11 bases between. This clonotype was counted at least ten times. Sample: PBMCs. The rearrangement joins TRBV5-1 to TRBJ2-5, with unresolved D. This sequence originates from a woman aged 70-85 years in good health. CDR3 bases: TGCGCCAGCAGCCTTGCCGGCCTCCAAGAGACCCAGTACTTC. Amino acid sequence: CASSLAGLQETQYF.